This is a list of T cell receptor beta chains from one sample in a study of blood T cell repertoires in COVID-19. Using immunoSEQ multiplex PCR, the repertoire was profiled, and TCRdb retains in-frame clones only, with some absent. Of around 250,000 clones in the sample, over 80% were seen once. Sequenced: PBMCs or T cells enriched from blood (not recorded which). The receptor set was obtained from a woman in her 30s with acute COVID-19. Both conserved end residues are part of each CDR3. The D gene is left open where the match is weak. Size is omitted from some rows. Given values are once, few, many or a class for expanded clones.

size: .; J: TRBJ2-2; V: TRBV14; D: TRBD1; CDR3: CASSQDGVPGQGEIMDTGELFF; DNA: TGTGCCAGCAGCCAAGATGGGGTACCGGGACAGGGGGAAATTATGGACACCGGGGAGCTGTTTTTT
size: .; J: TRBJ2-1; V: TRBV19; D: TRBD1; CDR3: CATGERQGWYNEQFF; DNA: TGTGCCACCGGGGAGAGACAGGGGTGGTACAATGAGCAGTTCTTC
size: .; J: TRBJ1-2; V: TRBV29-1; D: .; CDR3: CSVERGGNYGYTF; DNA: TGCAGCGTTGAACGGGGGGGGAACTATGGCTACACCTTC
size: .; J: TRBJ1-2; V: TRBV27; D: .; CDR3: CASSTLRGLNYGYTF; DNA: TGTGCCAGCAGTACACTCCGCGGACTAAACTATGGCTACACCTTC
size: .; J: TRBJ2-6; V: TRBV6-6; D: .; CDR3: CASSKPSGAGANVLTF; DNA: TGTGCCAGCAGCAAGCCGTCAGGGGCTGGGGCCAACGTCCTGACTTTC
size: .; J: TRBJ2-2; V: TRBV19; D: .; CDR3: CASSIVLRGMNTGELFF; DNA: TGTGCCAGTAGTATAGTCCTCCGCGGGATGAACACCGGGGAGCTGTTTTTT
size: .; J: TRBJ2-7; V: TRBV7-9; D: TRBD1; CDR3: CASTGQSYEQYF; DNA: TGTGCCAGCACGGGACAGAGCTACGAGCAGTACTTC
size: .; J: TRBJ2-3; V: TRBV19; D: .; CDR3: CASSIALFTDTQYF; DNA: TGTGCCAGTAGTATTGCGCTCTTCACAGATACGCAGTATTTT
size: .; J: TRBJ2-7; V: TRBV6-2/TRBV6-3; D: TRBD2; CDR3: CASSYSTSGAPYEQYF; DNA: TGTGCCAGCAGTTACTCGACTAGCGGGGCACCCTACGAGCAGTACTTC
size: .; J: TRBJ2-3; V: TRBV5-8; D: TRBD2; CDR3: CASRLAGDTQYF; DNA: TGTGCCAGCCGACTAGCTGGAGATACGCAGTATTTT
size: .; J: TRBJ2-7; V: TRBV11-1; D: .; CDR3: CASSLVGAYEQYF; DNA: TGTGCCAGCAGCTTAGTAGGGGCCTACGAGCAGTACTTC
size: once; J: TRBJ1-4; V: TRBV6-5; D: TRBD1; CDR3: CASRTGLNEKLFF; DNA: TGTGCCAGTAGGACAGGGCTTAATGAAAAACTGTTTTTT
size: .; J: TRBJ2-7; V: TRBV23-1; D: TRBD1; CDR3: CASSPTGDSYEQYF; DNA: TGCGCCAGCAGTCCGACAGGGGATAGCTACGAGCAGTACTTC
size: .; J: TRBJ2-1; V: TRBV4-3; D: .; CDR3: CASSHSEYNEQFF; DNA: TGCGCCAGCAGCCATAGCGAGTACAATGAGCAGTTCTTC
size: .; J: TRBJ1-2; V: TRBV27; D: .; CDR3: CASSPAGFYGYTF; DNA: TGTGCCAGCAGTCCGGCCGGGTTCTATGGCTACACCTTC
size: once; J: TRBJ2-5; V: TRBV28; D: .; CDR3: CASTGTPQETQYF; DNA: TGTGCCAGCACGGGGACACCTCAAGAGACCCAGTACTTC